The clone carrying this T cell receptor (beta chain) was found many times. What it binds is not known. The sample belongs to a study of T cells in Graves' hyperthyroidism and ophthalmopathy. Study conclusions and caveats: Most clonotypes expanded in thyroid above 0.001 were likewise present in blood. The authors' 13 V-J model separated ophthalmopathy from stable hyperthyroidism.

There were TCR beta CDR3 regions amplified from RNA transcripts. HTBI primers were employed in a first-round RT-PCR of the TCR CDR3. TCRdb independently ran MiXCR on the multiplex PCR reads; one entry per CDR3 protein. The repertoire holds about 360,000 distinct CDR3 sequences, with about 13% as singletons. The CDR3 runs to 12 residues. V lost 5 bases and J lost 5, with 7 bases in between. Germline V gene lookup returns CDR1 SGHNT and CDR2 YENEEA. Patients aged 18 to 65 had newly diagnosed hyperthyroidism lasting under 2 months. The PBMCs were taken from over 9.5 ml of fresh peripheral blood. The specimen sequenced was blood. The sequence came from a woman aged 18-29 years with Graves' hyperthyroidism. The chain joins TRBV11-3 to TRBJ2-1, with D uncertain. CDR3 region: CASSPGHNEQFF. Written as DNA, the CDR3 is TGTGCCAGCAGCCCCGGCCACAATGAGCAGTTCTTC.